This T cell receptor beta chain was observed in a study of blood T cell repertoires in COVID-19. Across the study: Whether acute or convalescent, the COVID-19 samples came from the United States, Italy and Spain.

Here immunoSEQ multiplex PCR was the method, and the copy in TCRdb shows in-frame clones only, minus some. The data contain some 250,000 clones, about 86% of them singletons. Germline-derived CDR1 and CDR2 are MNHEY and SVGAGI. The CDR3 extends over 15 amino acids. After removal of 2 bases from V and 8 bases from J, the junction contained 10 bases not matched to a gene. The clonotype comes from a woman in her twenties or thirties who had recovered from COVID-19. This chain joins TRBV6-5 and TRBJ1-2; 8 bases agree with TRBD1. Sequenced: peripheral blood. For the CDR3, the DNA is TGTGCCAGCAGTTACGCATTCAGGGGGCCGGAAGGCTACACCTTC. Protein sequence: CASSYAFRGPEGYTF.